This T cell receptor (beta chain) was observed in a study of cytomegalovirus exposure and HLA in healthy donors. Study-level points and caveats: Segments of the TCR beta V type were, in most cases, productive about 87% or about 30% of the time in an earlier analysis. The authors later found HLA-associated TCR beta chains more clonally expanded than equally common others. Being indistinguishable, some V segments were excluded, TRBV6-2 and TRBV6-3 among them. Analyses of presence and absence presupposed an approximately uniform sequencing depth across donors.

The CDR3 has 13 amino acids. Trimming removed 5 bases at V and 7 bases at J, with 15 bases between. Germline V lookup: CDR1 MNHEY, CDR2 SMNVEV (reference sequence). This PCR relied on a set of 60 Vbeta primers and 13 Jbeta primers. The method was immunoSEQ multiplex PCR; TCRdb's version includes in-frame clones alone and lacks a portion of them. The data hold 150,000 to 200,000 clones, with around 75% observed a single time. As concerns this clone: Its target is unknown.

The sequence was obtained from a woman aged 50 to 65 in good health and CMV-seropositive. Specimen: PBMCs. The V and J genes are TRBV27 and TRBJ2-7, with D possibly matching TRBD2 (5 bases). The CDR3 DNA follows: TGTGCCAGCAGTCCCAGGAGGCATGGGGAGCAGTACTTC. Amino acids: CASSPRRHGEQYF.